The 6 T cell receptor beta chains below come from one sample, sequenced in a study of blood T cell repertoires in COVID-19. The assay was immunoSEQ multiplex PCR, and TCRdb's table has in-frame clones only and misses some. This repertoire shows 95,000 to 100,000 clones, roughly 92% found once; its top ten account for 5.7%. Sequencing used peripheral blood. The source of these receptors is a man over 45 with active COVID-19.

The chain is built from TRBV29-1 and TRBJ2-5; a weak D match, TRBD1 (6 bases). This CDR3 region has 14 residues. Germline loops: CDR1 SQVTM, CDR2 ANQGSEA. V was clipped by 7 bases and J by 5 bases, with 20 bases between them. The CDR3 loop reads CSAPPTGNEETQYF. Here the CDR3 DNA reads TGCAGCGCACCACCCACAGGGAACGAGGAGACCCAGTACTTC.

The chain recombines TRBV29-1 with TRBJ1-1; D is perhaps TRBD1 (6 bases). CDR1 is SQVTM and CDR2 is ANQGSEA in the germline V gene. Trimming stripped 5 bases from V and 6 bases from J, with 13 bases between. The CDR3 spans 12 residues. CDR3 nucleotides: TGCAGCGTTCGGGCGGGGGCCTCTGAAGCTTTCTTT. Translating gives CSVRAGASEAFF.

This sequence joins TRBV20-1 and TRBJ2-7, with 10 bases lining up with TRBD2. Germline lookup yields CDR1 DFQATT and CDR2 SNEGSKA (reference sequence). V lost 3 bases and J lost 5; bases outside the gene matches: 10. This CDR3 contains 15 residues. The CDR3 DNA sequence: TGCAGTGCTAGTCTTCTAGCGGGAGAGCGCGACGAGCAGTACTTC. Its translation is CSASLLAGERDEQYF.

The chain carries TRBV28 and TRBJ1-1; a weak D match, TRBD1 (5 bases). The CDR3 covers 12 residues. Trimming stripped 2 bases from V and 5 bases from J, with 6 bases between. The germline gives CDR1 MDHEN, CDR2 SYDVKM. The CDR3 reads CASSLRGTEAFF. The CDR3 DNA sequence: TGTGCCAGCAGTTTACGGGGGACTGAAGCTTTCTTT.

The V call is TRBV5-4, the J call TRBJ2-7, with D possibly matching TRBD2 (6 bases). Trimming cost V 0 bases and J 6 bases, with 16 bases left between them. Germline values: CDR1 SGHNT, CDR2 YYREEE (reference sequence). The CDR3 is 15 residues long. CDR3 bases: TGTGCCAGCAGCTTGGATCCGGGCGGGGTAGCCGAGCAGTACTTC. Its translation is CASSLDPGGVAEQYF.

This clone was picked up one time. The chain is built from TRBV28 and TRBJ1-5, with 7 bases lining up with TRBD1. CDR3 length equals 15 residues. After removal of 6 bases from V and 3 bases from J, the junction contained 8 bases not matched to a gene. Germline V gene lookup returns CDR1 MDHEN and CDR2 SYDVKM. CDR3 bases: TGTGCCAGCAGGAAAACGACAGGGATCAATCAGCCCCAGCATTTT. This sequence encodes CASRKTTGINQPQHF.